Each of the 9 T cell receptor beta chains below was sequenced from the same sample in a study of neoadjuvant anti-PD-1 for oral cavity cancer. Libraries were prepared by immunoSEQ multiplex PCR; TCRdb keeps only in-frame clonotypes and omits some of them. This table holds more than 11,000 clones, just under 70% found once. Indicated time point: after neoadjuvant nivolumab, at surgical resection. This specimen consisted of PBMCs, obtained after nivolumab (anti-PD-1) treatment. Receptors were obtained from a person aged 35-79 years with oral cavity squamous cell carcinoma.

The chain couples TRBV19 to TRBJ1-1; 8 bases agree with TRBD1. Germline-derived CDR1 and CDR2 are LNHDA and SQIVND (reference sequence). The V and J ends lost 10 bases and 11 bases, in that order; junction bases with no gene match: 15. This CDR3 comprises 13 residues. The CDR3: CATDGGTGKMAFF. For the CDR3, the DNA is TGTGCCACGGACGGGGGGACAGGCAAGATGGCTTTCTTT.

This sequence joins TRBV10-3 and TRBJ2-3; tentative D call: TRBD2 (5 bases). CDR1 is ENHRY, CDR2 SYGVKD, per germline. V was clipped by 1 base and J by 4 bases, with 9 bases between them. CDR3 size: 14 residues. CDR3 in amino acids: CAISEWEQADTQYF. In DNA, the CDR3 is TGTGCCATCAGTGAGTGGGAGCAAGCAGATACGCAGTATTTT.

The chain links TRBV6-1 to TRBJ1-1; D unresolved. CDR3 length equals 14 residues. Germline V lookup: CDR1 MNHNS, CDR2 SASEGT. V was clipped by 6 bases and J by 0 bases, with 11 bases between them. In DNA form, the CDR3 reads TGTGCCAGCAGGACTAGGGCAGTGAACACTGAAGCTTTCTTT. It specifies CASRTRAVNTEAFF.

The J gene is TRBJ2-7, the V gene TRBV9; 7 positions match TRBD1. The germline gives CDR1 SGDLS, CDR2 YYNGEE. The CDR3 sequence is 14 residues long. Trimming cost V 4 bases and J 0 bases; bases outside gene matches: 4. In DNA form, the CDR3 reads TGTGCCAGCAGCACAGGGGCCTTCTCCTACGAGCAGTACTTC. Amino acid sequence: CASSTGAFSYEQYF.

This clone was seen only a few times. The V call is TRBV2, the J call TRBJ1-5, with D unclear. Trimming shortened V by 1 base and J by 9 bases, and 13 bases separated the two germline ends. The CDR3 has 14 residues. Germline V gene sequence: CDR1 SNHLY, CDR2 FYNNEI. The CDR3: CASSEGRVPGPQHF. The CDR3 bases are TGTGCCAGCAGTGAAGGTAGGGTCCCCGGGCCCCAGCATTTT.

This clone was seen only a few times. This chain joins TRBV6-1 and TRBJ2-3; D call uncertain. The CDR3 has 15 residues. Trimming took 2 bases from V and 0 from J, leaving 9 bases between them. Germline V gene sequence: CDR1 MNHNS, CDR2 SASEGT. The CDR3 spells CASSELTTSTDTQYF. DNA of the CDR3: TGTGCCAGCAGTGAATTAACAACTAGCACAGATACGCAGTATTTT.

This chain uses TRBV6-1 with TRBJ2-3; no definite D call. Germline V gives CDR1 MNHNS, CDR2 SASEGT. The CDR3 contains 13 residues. V was clipped by 6 bases and J by 2 bases, with 9 bases between them. This chain's CDR3 is CASRSPDTDTQYF. The CDR3 DNA reads as TGTGCCAGCAGGTCCCCGGACACAGATACGCAGTATTTT.

V is TRBV4-2 and J is TRBJ2-1; the D gene is possibly TRBD2 (6 bases). Germline V gene lookup returns CDR1 LGHNA and CDR2 YNFKEQ. V was shortened by 1 base and J by 6 bases, with 19 bases between the two germline ends. The CDR3 extends over 17 amino acids. The CDR3 region has the DNA TGTGCCAGCAGCCAAGGCTTCGGGCGGGAACGGTCCAATGAGCAGTTCTTC. Amino acid sequence: CASSQGFGRERSNEQFF.

The V gene is TRBV27, the J gene TRBJ2-7, with 8 bases matching TRBD2. Germline V gene lookup returns CDR1 MNHEY and CDR2 SMNVEV (reference sequence). Trimming at V came to 3 bases and at J to 1 base, leaving 5 bases not matched to a gene. The CDR3 spans 15 residues. CDR3: CASSLGPGGSYEQYF. CDR3 in DNA: TGTGCCAGCAGTTTGGGGCCGGGAGGGTCCTACGAGCAGTACTTC.